One T cell receptor (beta chain) is described in this entry. The data stem from a study of Ad26.COV2.S vaccination and SARS-CoV-2 variants. Treatment specified: 19 received Ad26.COV2.S at low or high dose, single or two shots; about 5 received placebo; per-sample allocation not given. Day 63 after the first vaccine or placebo injection was the time point for sampling. CDR1 is LGHNA and CDR2 is YNFKEQ in the germline V gene. Trimming removed 0 bases at V and 3 bases at J, with 11 bases between. The CDR3 spans 16 residues. Sequencing was performed with immunoSEQ multiplex PCR; in TCRdb, only in-frame clones are kept and a portion is missing. The data show about 370,000 clones, 88% seen once.

V gene TRBV4-2 combines with J gene TRBJ1-4; maybe TRBD1 (5 bases). The source of this sequence is a person aged 18-60 years who received the Ad26.COV2.S COVID-19 vaccine or a placebo. The sequenced sample was peripheral blood, obtained in a trial of Ad26.COV2.S vaccine versus placebo. For the CDR3, the DNA is TGTGCCAGCAGCCAAGATGCGGGGGAATCTAATGAAAAACTGTTTTTT. Encoded protein: CASSQDAGESNEKLFF.